The entry that follows covers one TCR beta chain sequence. This entry belongs to a study of blood T cell repertoires in COVID-19. Study overall: The origin of the acute and convalescent COVID-19 samples was the United States, Italy and Spain. The cDNA or gDNA used as material had been derived from T cells, B-cell-depleted T cells, or PBMCs.

Original methodology: Scientists estimated how many nucleated cells there were by amplifying reference gene primers. Sequencing used immunoSEQ multiplex PCR; TCRdb keeps in-frame clones, though not all of them. Clonal size and the V and J genes are those of that table, whereas D and trimming came from the DNA. Among roughly 96,000 clones, 82% were seen once, and the ten largest hold around a sixth. This CDR3 contains 15 residues. Germline CDR1 is LNHDA and CDR2 is SQIVND (reference sequence). The V gene end was trimmed by 3 bases and the J gene end by 1 base; junction bases not matched to a gene: 3. The sequence was collected from an elderly man with acute or convalescent COVID-19. J is TRBJ2-7 and V is TRBV19, with 10 bases lining up with TRBD1. The specimen was peripheral blood. CDR3 residues: CASSMGQGFSYEQYF. CDR3 in DNA: TGTGCCAGTAGTATGGGACAGGGGTTTTCCTACGAGCAGTACTTC.